Below, 29 T cell receptor beta chains from the same sample are listed, as sequenced in a study of blood T cell repertoires in COVID-19. The data were produced by immunoSEQ multiplex PCR, yet TCRdb's version contains in-frame clones alone and is incomplete. The sample holds around 160,000 clones, 65% to 90% seen once. Sequenced sample: peripheral blood. Receptor source: a man in his fifties or sixties with acute or convalescent COVID-19.

The chain is built from TRBV5-1 and TRBJ2-2; 7 nucleotides line up with TRBD1. CDR1 and CDR2 (germline): SGHRS, YFSETQ. The CDR3 covers 15 residues. Trimming removed 4 bases from V and 5 bases from J; junction bases left unmatched: 8. This chain's CDR3 is CASSKGQLLTGELFF. For the CDR3, the DNA is TGCGCCAGCAGCAAGGGACAGCTACTAACCGGGGAGCTGTTTTTT.

The chain recombines TRBV2 with TRBJ2-3, with 8 bases identical to TRBD2. The germline CDR1 and CDR2 sequences are SNHLY and FYNNEI. V shed 1 base, J shed 2 bases, and the junction held 5 bases outside the gene matches. This CDR3 has 16 amino acids. The CDR3 region is CASSEGASGYTDTQYF. The CDR3 DNA sequence: TGTGCCAGCAGTGAAGGGGCTAGCGGGTACACAGATACGCAGTATTTT.

The chain has TRBV10-2 and TRBJ1-1; TRBD1 is a possible D gene (6 bases). CDR3 length: 13 residues. Germline CDR1 is WSHSY and CDR2 is SAAADI. Trimming took off 8 bases at V and 4 bases at J, with 14 bases between the two ends. CDR3 protein: CASVVQGSTEAFF. CDR3 coding DNA: TGCGCCAGCGTGGTACAGGGTTCCACTGAAGCTTTCTTT.

The J gene is TRBJ1-2, the V gene TRBV27, with 7 bases fitting TRBD1. The germline V gene encodes CDR1 MNHEY and CDR2 SMNVEV (reference sequence). The J segment lost 4 bases and the V segment lost 8 bases, leaving 13 bases of the junction unmatched. The CDR3 totals 15 residues. CDR3 coding DNA: TGTGCCAGCGGACGAATTACAGGGGTTGGCTATGGCTACACCTTC. As protein: CASGRITGVGYGYTF.

The rearrangement links TRBV7-2 to TRBJ2-5, with 8 nucleotides matching TRBD2. CDR1 is SGHTA, CDR2 FQGNSA, per germline. V trimming: 1 base; J trimming: 7 bases; junction bases outside the gene matches: 8. The CDR3 runs to 15 residues. The DNA for the CDR3 is TGTGCCAGCAGCTTAGAACCCAGCGGGAGAGGGACCCAGTACTTC. This sequence encodes CASSLEPSGRGTQYF.

This clone showed up just a few times. The rearrangement links TRBV19 to TRBJ2-2; 9 nucleotides align to TRBD1. V dropped 5 bases and J dropped 4; count of bases not matched to a gene: 5. This CDR3 spans 15 amino acids. Germline loops: CDR1 LNHDA, CDR2 SQIVND (reference sequence). The CDR3 nucleotides read TGTGCCAGTAGTGGACAGGGGATAGGCACCGGGGAGCTGTTTTTT. This gives the protein CASSGQGIGTGELFF.

V and J are TRBV19 and TRBJ2-1; 9 nucleotides align to TRBD2. The ends lost 8 bases at V and 7 bases at J; junction bases unmatched: 12. The CDR3 is 15 residues long. CDR1 and CDR2 from the germline V gene are LNHDA and SQIVND (reference sequence). The chain's CDR3 is CASGGQAGGWNEQFF. CDR3 sequence (DNA): TGTGCCAGTGGAGGTCAAGCGGGGGGCTGGAATGAGCAGTTCTTC. The full variable domain, in which reference TRBV19 and TRBJ2-1 provide the parts outside the CDR3, is DGGITQSPKYLFRKEGQNVTLSCEQNLNHDAMYWYRQDPGQGLRLIYYSQIVNDFQKGDIAEGYSVSREKKESFPLTVTSAQKNPTAFYLCASGGQAGGWNEQFFGPGTRLTVL.

The chain carries TRBV5-1 and TRBJ2-6, with D possibly matching TRBD1 (6 bases). CDR1 is SGHRS and CDR2 is YFSETQ in the germline V gene. V shed 6 bases and J shed 0 bases, with 16 bases lying between them. The CDR3 covers 17 residues. CDR3 sequence reads: CASTGPGALSGANVLTF. CDR3 DNA: TGCGCCAGCACCGGGCCAGGGGCGCTCTCTGGGGCCAACGTCCTGACTTTC.

The chain combines TRBV5-6 with TRBJ1-5; the D gene is possibly TRBD1 (6 bases). Germline V gene data show CDR1 as SGHDT and CDR2 as YYEEEE. The V gene lost 1 base and the J gene lost 7 bases, with 15 bases spanning the gap. This CDR3 has 15 amino acids. The CDR3 nucleotides are TGTGCCAGCAGCTTGTTCAGGGGAGAGGGGCAGCCCCAGCATTTT. Amino acids: CASSLFRGEGQPQHF.

The rearrangement joins TRBV28 to TRBJ1-2, with 7 bases identical to TRBD1. This CDR3 spans 14 amino acids. With V trimmed by 7 bases and J by 3 bases, 8 bases remained unmatched. Germline V lookup: CDR1 MDHEN, CDR2 SYDVKM. This CDR3 is CASMAGGADYGYTF. As DNA, the CDR3 is TGTGCCAGCATGGCAGGGGGTGCGGACTATGGCTACACCTTC.

The rearrangement uses TRBV19 and TRBJ2-7, with TRBD2 matching 7 bases. Germline V gene sequence: CDR1 LNHDA, CDR2 SQIVND (reference sequence). The J segment lost 0 bases and the V segment lost 6 bases, leaving 14 bases of the junction unmatched. The CDR3 extends over 17 amino acids. The CDR3 DNA sequence: TGTGCCAGTAGCAGACGCCGGTCGACTAGCAGCTCCTACGAGCAGTACTTC. Translation: CASSRRRSTSSSYEQYF.

The chain couples TRBV7-8 to TRBJ2-7; 9 bases line up with TRBD1. Trimming at V came to 5 bases and at J to 4 bases, leaving 9 bases not matched to a gene. Germline V gene data show CDR1 as SGHVS and CDR2 as FQNEAQ. The CDR3 extends over 15 amino acids. The CDR3 sequence is CASSALQGARYEQYF. CDR3 coding DNA: TGTGCCAGCAGCGCGCTACAGGGGGCGCGGTACGAGCAGTACTTC.

J is TRBJ1-5 and V is TRBV6-1, with a possible D match to TRBD1 (6 bases). Trimming left V 3 bases short and J 2 bases short, with 14 bases between. The length of the CDR3 is 16 residues. CDR1 is MNHNS and CDR2 is SASEGT in the germline V gene. The CDR3 region is CASSDLPGDGNQPQHF. CDR3 bases: TGTGCCAGCAGTGACCTCCCAGGGGATGGCAATCAGCCCCAGCATTTT.

The V call is TRBV2, the J call TRBJ2-5, with a possible D match to TRBD2 (5 bases). V shed 11 bases and J shed 2 bases, with 27 bases lying between them. The germline CDR1 and CDR2 sequences are SNHLY and FYNNEI. The CDR3 is made up of 17 amino acids. CDR3 DNA sequence: TGTGCCGAGCTTGTTAGGACCGACCTCAGCGGACAAGAGACCCAGTACTTC. Translating gives CAELVRTDLSGQETQYF.

The chain combines TRBV30 with TRBJ2-1; 9 bases match TRBD2. CDR1 and CDR2 (germline): GTSNPN, SVGIG (reference sequence). The CDR3 totals 12 residues. The V segment lost 4 bases and the J segment 8 bases; nucleotides outside the gene matches: 3. DNA of the CDR3: TGTGCCTGGAACATAGCGGGAGATGAGCAGTTCTTC. Residues: CAWNIAGDEQFF.

The chain is built from TRBV25-1 and TRBJ2-7; possibly TRBD2 for D (6 bases). The CDR3 runs 13 residues. Germline V gives CDR1 MGHDK, CDR2 SYGVNS. The V and J ends lost 5 bases and 5 bases respectively, with 13 bases between them. CDR3 bases: TGTGCCAGCAGTCAGAAATGGGGGGACGAGCAGTACTTC. This translates into CASSQKWGDEQYF.

This chain connects TRBV24-1 to TRBJ1-2; 7 bases line up with TRBD1. The CDR3 spans 13 residues. The V segment lost 3 bases and the J segment 8 bases; nucleotides outside the gene matches: 5. Germline V gives CDR1 KGHDR, CDR2 SFDVKD. CDR3 DNA sequence: TGTGCCACCAGTGATCCCCAGGGGGAAGGCTACACCTTC. Translated: CATSDPQGEGYTF.

This chain joins TRBV12-3 or TRBV12-4 and TRBJ1-2; tentatively, D is TRBD1 (6 bases). The CDR3 is 12 residues long. The ends were cut back, 6 bases at V and 4 bases at J, with 9 bases in the middle. The CDR3 DNA is TGTGCCAGCAGGGAAGGGGGCTATGGCTACACCTTC. It translates to CASREGGYGYTF.

The CDR3 reads CASSDSGGSGETQYF. The CDR3 DNA sequence: TGTGCCAGCAGTGACTCCGGTGGTTCTGGAGAGACCCAGTACTTC. The rearrangement joins TRBV6-4 to TRBJ2-5; D gene unclear. CDR1 MRHNA and CDR2 SNTAGT come from the germline V gene. The CDR3 contains 15 residues. V was trimmed by 0 bases and J by 4 bases, leaving 12 bases between them.

This clone turned up a few times. The chain carries TRBV4-1 and TRBJ2-2; D remains ambiguous. V was pared by 4 bases and J by 0 bases, with 27 bases between. CDR1 is MGHRA and CDR2 is YSYEKL in the germline V gene. CDR3 length: 21 residues. Here the CDR3 reads CASSLINPGLSILANTGELFF. The CDR3 DNA sequence: TGCGCCAGCAGCCTGATTAACCCGGGTCTTTCAATCCTCGCGAACACCGGGGAGCTGTTTTTT.

The rearrangement joins TRBV12-5 to TRBJ2-1; D remains unclear. The germline gives CDR1 LGHNT, CDR2 FRNRAP. The ends were cut back, 5 bases at V and 9 bases at J, with 11 bases in the middle. This CDR3 region has 12 residues. CDR3 nucleotides: TGTGCTAGTGGTCGCCGAGTAAGTGAGCAGTTCTTC. Residues: CASGRRVSEQFF.

This clone was seen once. The chain links TRBV27 to TRBJ2-3; D perhaps matches TRBD1 (6 bases). Germline V CDR1 and CDR2: MNHEY, SMNVEV (reference sequence). This CDR3 comprises 16 residues. Trimming cost V 3 bases and J 6 bases, with 19 bases left between them. The CDR3 is CASSLTRGVGGDTQYF. The DNA for the CDR3 is TGTGCCAGCAGTTTGACCAGAGGGGTAGGGGGTGATACGCAGTATTTT.

The chain recombines TRBV11-2 with TRBJ2-1, with a tentative D call TRBD1 (5 bases). Germline V gene lookup returns CDR1 SGHAT and CDR2 FQNNGV. The CDR3 contains 15 residues. Between the trimmed V and J ends, which lost 5 bases and 6 bases, there was a span of 17 bases. The CDR3 protein is CASSTRGAVGNEQFF. Written as DNA, the CDR3 is TGTGCCAGCAGCACAAGGGGCGCCGTAGGCAATGAGCAGTTCTTC.

As concerns this clone: Additional DNA sequences in this sample encode the identical CDR3. The rearrangement joins TRBV28 to TRBJ1-2; D uncertain. V was trimmed by 3 bases and J by 4 bases, leaving 9 bases between them. Germline values: CDR1 MDHEN, CDR2 SYDVKM. The CDR3 totals 13 residues. Here the CDR3 DNA reads TGTGCCAGCAGTTTGCGTCGGAGCTATGGCTACACCTTC. Translation: CASSLRRSYGYTF.

V usage is TRBV7-9 and J usage is TRBJ1-4; 8 nucleotides match TRBD1. The germline V gene encodes CDR1 SEHNR and CDR2 FQNEAQ (reference sequence). The CDR3 covers 14 residues. Trimming at V came to 3 bases and at J to 6 bases, leaving 3 bases not matched to a gene. The CDR3 sequence is CASSFGTGYEKLFF. The CDR3 coding sequence is TGTGCCAGCAGCTTCGGGACAGGTTATGAAAAACTGTTTTTT.

The J gene is TRBJ2-1, the V gene TRBV9, with 11 bases fitting TRBD2. CDR1 and CDR2 from the germline V gene are SGDLS and YYNGEE. CDR3 size: 17 residues. J lost 6 bases, V lost 8 bases, and 16 bases had no gene match. CDR3 sequence (DNA): TGTGCCAGTACACGCGCCGGGACTAGCGGCTCGAGCAATGAGCAGTTCTTC. It specifies CASTRAGTSGSSNEQFF. The full variable domain, with the rest looked up from reference TRBV9 and TRBJ2-1, is DSGVTQTPKHLITATGQRVTLRCSPRSGDLSVYWYQQSLDQGLQFLIQYYNGEERAKGNILERFSAQQFPDLHSELNLSSLELGDSALYFCASTRAGTSGSSNEQFFGPGTRLTVL.

The V gene is TRBV6-5, the J gene TRBJ2-5; 9 positions match TRBD1. The CDR3 has 13 residues. The J segment lost 7 bases and the V segment lost 6 bases, leaving 6 bases of the junction unmatched. Germline CDR1 reads MNHEY; CDR2 reads SVGAGI. The CDR3 protein is CASSHTDRGTQYF. As DNA, the CDR3 is TGTGCCAGCAGCCATACGGACAGGGGGACCCAGTACTTC.

The chain recombines TRBV5-4 with TRBJ2-1; TRBD2 matches 7 bases. The V gene end was trimmed by 0 bases and the J gene end by 6 bases; junction bases not matched to a gene: 12. From germline, CDR1 is SGHNT and CDR2 YYREEE (reference sequence). CDR3 length: 17 residues. Here the CDR3 DNA reads TGTGCCAGCAGCTTGGTGGGCGGGAGAAGTGGGGGCAATGAGCAGTTCTTC. This sequence encodes CASSLVGGRSGGNEQFF.

The chain has TRBV19 and TRBJ1-2, with D perhaps matching TRBD1 (5 bases). V lost 3 bases, J lost 0 bases, and 14 bases lay in between. The length of the CDR3 is 16 residues. Germline-derived CDR1 and CDR2 are LNHDA and SQIVND (reference sequence). The CDR3 region has the DNA TGTGCCAGTAGTATGGGCAGGGCCCCAGCTAACTATGGCTACACCTTC. Translated: CASSMGRAPANYGYTF.